The 20 T cell receptor beta chains below all came from one sample that was sequenced in a study of cytomegalovirus exposure and HLA in healthy donors. The PCR made use of 60 Vbeta and 13 Jbeta primers. Profiled with immunoSEQ multiplex PCR; TCRdb holds only in-frame clones, not every one. Of fewer than 200,000 clones in the sample, 87% were seen once. Source material: PBMCs. Receptors were obtained from a young woman in good health and CMV-seronegative.

The rearrangement uses TRBV19 and TRBJ2-1, with D possibly TRBD2 on 6 matching bases. Trimming removed 1 base from V and 8 bases from J, with 15 bases in between. CDR1 is LNHDA and CDR2 is SQIVND in the germline V gene (reference sequence). The CDR3 consists of 15 residues. The CDR3: CASSIGLGRGDEQFF. The CDR3 DNA is TGTGCCAGTAGTATAGGTCTAGGGCGGGGCGATGAGCAGTTCTTC.

The chain joins TRBV27 to TRBJ1-1, with D perhaps TRBD1 (5 bases). Trimming left V 5 bases short and J 4 bases short, with 17 bases between. The length of the CDR3 is 15 residues. Germline loops: CDR1 MNHEY, CDR2 SMNVEV (reference sequence). For the CDR3, the DNA is TGTGCCAGCAGTCCACAGGTCCTAAGGACCACTGAAGCTTTCTTT. Amino acids: CASSPQVLRTTEAFF.

The chain recombines TRBV4-1 with TRBJ2-2, with 13 positions matching TRBD2. Germline loops: CDR1 MGHRA, CDR2 YSYEKL. The CDR3 runs to 19 residues. V lost 0 bases, J lost 7 bases, and 11 bases stayed unmatched. The CDR3 protein is CASSQDPATSGRDGGELFF. In DNA form, the CDR3 reads TGCGCCAGCAGCCAAGATCCCGCAACTAGCGGGAGGGATGGCGGGGAGCTGTTTTTT.

V and J are TRBV7-8 and TRBJ2-7, with TRBD1 identical over 8 bases. From germline, CDR1 is SGHVS and CDR2 FQNEAQ. The V gene end was trimmed by 3 bases and the J gene end by 4 bases; junction bases not matched to a gene: 5. The CDR3 runs 14 residues. The CDR3 bases are TGTGCCAGCAGCTTCGGGGACAGGTGGTACGAGCAGTACTTC. Its protein product is CASSFGDRWYEQYF. The whole variable domain, remainder taken from reference TRBV7-8 and TRBJ2-7, is GAGVSQSPRYKVAKRGQDVALRCDPISGHVSLFWYQQALGQGPEFLTYFQNEAQLDKSGLPSDRFFAERPEGSVSTLKIQRTQQEDSAVYLCASSFGDRWYEQYFGPGTRLTVT.

This clone was detected only once. The chain has TRBV28 and TRBJ2-7; perhaps TRBD1 as D (6 bases). Trimming took off 6 bases at V and 0 bases at J, with 12 bases between the two ends. The CDR3 sequence is 14 residues long. Germline CDR1 MDHEN, CDR2 SYDVKM. This chain's CDR3 is CASRGQLYSYEQYF. The CDR3 DNA reads as TGTGCCAGCAGGGGACAACTTTACTCCTACGAGCAGTACTTC. Full variable domain (missing parts from reference TRBV28 and TRBJ2-7): DVKVTQSSRYLVKRTGEKVFLECVQDMDHENMFWYRQDPGLGLRLIYFSYDVKMKEKGDIPEGYSVSREKKERFSLILESASTNQTSMYLCASRGQLYSYEQYFGPGTRLTVT.

The V gene is TRBV18, the J gene TRBJ1-2; 7 bases are a match to TRBD1. Trimming at V came to 5 bases and at J to 3 bases, leaving 0 bases not matched to a gene. Germline V gene sequence: CDR1 KGHSH, CDR2 LQKENI. This CDR3 has 12 amino acids. CDR3 nucleotide sequence: TGTGCCAGCTCAGGGACAGACTATGGCTACACCTTC. Translation gives CASSGTDYGYTF.

The CDR3, as DNA: TGTGCCAGCAGTGAACTGAGTATAGCGGGGGGGCCTCAAGAGACCCAGTACTTC. This codes for CASSELSIAGGPQETQYF. The chain joins TRBV25-1 to TRBJ2-5; TRBD2 matches 11 bases. Germline V gives CDR1 MGHDK, CDR2 SYGVNS. This CDR3 spans 18 amino acids. The junction had 10 bases not matched to a gene; V was cut back by 2 bases and J by 2 bases.

This clone was observed once. The CDR3 spells CASSVLQGANTGELFF. CDR3 DNA sequence: TGTGCCAGCAGTGTACTACAGGGAGCGAACACCGGGGAGCTGTTTTTT. The chain uses TRBV6-1 and TRBJ2-2, with D perhaps matching TRBD1 (6 bases). The CDR3 consists of 16 residues. Trimming left V 4 bases short and J 0 bases short, with 12 bases between. Germline V CDR1 and CDR2: MNHNS, SASEGT.

The chain is built from TRBV7-2 and TRBJ2-4, with a weak D call TRBD1 (5 bases). The CDR3 sequence is 12 residues long. V gave up 5 bases and J gave up 5 bases, with 7 bases separating them. Germline V lookup: CDR1 SGHTA, CDR2 FQGNSA. CDR3 DNA sequence: TGTGCCAGCAGCCCCAGGGAAAACATTCAGTACTTC. It codes for CASSPRENIQYF.

The genes are TRBV7-6 and TRBJ2-5; 10 positions match TRBD2. This CDR3 is built from 15 residues. Germline-derived CDR1 and CDR2 are SGHVS and FNYEAQ. Unmatched junction bases numbered 4, after V lost 5 bases and J lost 1 base. CDR3 bases: TGTGCCAGCAGCGAACTAGCGGGATCCCAAGAGACCCAGTACTTC. Translation gives CASSELAGSQETQYF.

This clone was seen just once. The V call is TRBV7-9, the J call TRBJ2-2; 14 positions agree with TRBD2. Germline loops: CDR1 SEHNR, CDR2 FQNEAQ (reference sequence). There are 19 residues in the CDR3. J gave up 6 bases and V 5 bases, and 14 bases lay outside the gene matches. The CDR3 loop is CASSKPGLAGVREPGELFF. CDR3 sequence (DNA): TGTGCCAGCAGCAAACCGGGACTAGCGGGAGTTAGGGAACCCGGGGAGCTGTTTTTT.

This CDR3 reads CASFGGPRSKNIQYF. CDR3 nucleotides: TGTGCCAGCTTCGGAGGGCCGCGGTCGAAAAACATTCAGTACTTC. J is TRBJ2-4 and V is TRBV2; TRBD2 is a possible D gene (6 bases). This CDR3 has 15 amino acids. Germline V gene data show CDR1 as SNHLY and CDR2 as FYNNEI. V lost 8 bases and J lost 4, with 18 bases in between.

V usage is TRBV4-1 and J usage is TRBJ2-4; 7 bases align to TRBD1. J gave up 4 bases and V 2 bases, and 8 bases lay outside the gene matches. CDR1 is MGHRA, CDR2 YSYEKL, per germline. The CDR3 sequence is 16 residues long. The CDR3 protein is CASSQPGGWGKNIQYF. DNA of the CDR3: TGCGCCAGCAGCCAACCAGGGGGTTGGGGAAAAAACATTCAGTACTTC.

This chain links TRBV5-1 with TRBJ1-1; D is unresolved. V lost 2 bases, J lost 6 bases, and 17 bases lay in between. CDR3 length: 15 amino acids. Germline-derived CDR1 and CDR2 are SGHRS and YFSETQ. This CDR3 reads CASSFRTALPSEAFF. The CDR3 DNA reads TGCGCCAGCAGCTTCCGGACTGCGCTCCCTTCTGAAGCTTTCTTT.

This rearrangement joins TRBV18 to TRBJ1-2; no reliable D call. This CDR3 has 15 amino acids. In germline, CDR1 is KGHSH, CDR2 LQKENI. Trimming removed 1 base from V and 2 bases from J, with 11 bases in between. The CDR3 DNA follows: TGTGCCAGCTCACCACGGATGGGCCTAAACTATGGCTACACCTTC. Residues: CASSPRMGLNYGYTF.

The genes are TRBV5-1 and TRBJ1-1; 10 nucleotides align to TRBD1. This CDR3 spans 15 amino acids. In germline, CDR1 is SGHRS, CDR2 YFSETQ. J lost 11 bases, V lost 0 bases, and 10 bases had no gene match. For the CDR3, the DNA is TGCGCCAGCAGCTTGGGGGCCCGGACAGGGGGAAGGGCTTTCTTT. Translation gives CASSLGARTGGRAFF.

The rearrangement joins TRBV7-2 to TRBJ1-2; 8 bases map to TRBD1. The CDR3 consists of 15 residues. Looked up from germline, CDR1 is SGHTA and CDR2 is FQGNSA. With V trimmed by 2 bases and J by 7 bases, 9 bases remained unmatched. The CDR3 DNA follows: TGTGCCAGCAGCTTATTGGGCAGGGGGCAGGGTGGCTACACCTTC. Protein product: CASSLLGRGQGGYTF.

V usage is TRBV5-5 and J usage is TRBJ2-7; 7 bases are a match to TRBD2. Germline assignment: CDR1 SGHKS and CDR2 YYEKEE (reference sequence). The CDR3 covers 13 residues. Losses at the gene ends were 2 bases for V and 3 bases for J; bases not matched to a gene: 2. This chain's CDR3 is CASSLTGGYEQYF. The CDR3 nucleotides read TGTGCCAGCAGCTTAACGGGGGGCTACGAGCAGTACTTC.

The J gene is TRBJ1-3, the V gene TRBV7-8; D uncertain. CDR3 length: 18 amino acids. Trimming took off 2 bases at V and 0 bases at J, with 17 bases between the two ends. In germline, CDR1 is SGHVS, CDR2 FQNEAQ. The CDR3 loop is CASSLPDNWADSGNTIYF. The DNA of the CDR3 is TGTGCCAGCAGCTTACCAGACAACTGGGCCGACTCTGGAAACACCATATATTTT.

J is TRBJ2-3 and V is TRBV6-5; 8 nucleotides line up with TRBD1. From germline, CDR1 is MNHEY and CDR2 SVGAGI. The V and J ends lost 2 bases and 4 bases, in that order; junction bases with no gene match: 8. The CDR3 runs 16 residues. The CDR3 here is CASSYVLQGGPDTQYF. DNA for the CDR3: TGTGCCAGCAGTTACGTGCTACAGGGGGGCCCAGATACGCAGTATTTT.